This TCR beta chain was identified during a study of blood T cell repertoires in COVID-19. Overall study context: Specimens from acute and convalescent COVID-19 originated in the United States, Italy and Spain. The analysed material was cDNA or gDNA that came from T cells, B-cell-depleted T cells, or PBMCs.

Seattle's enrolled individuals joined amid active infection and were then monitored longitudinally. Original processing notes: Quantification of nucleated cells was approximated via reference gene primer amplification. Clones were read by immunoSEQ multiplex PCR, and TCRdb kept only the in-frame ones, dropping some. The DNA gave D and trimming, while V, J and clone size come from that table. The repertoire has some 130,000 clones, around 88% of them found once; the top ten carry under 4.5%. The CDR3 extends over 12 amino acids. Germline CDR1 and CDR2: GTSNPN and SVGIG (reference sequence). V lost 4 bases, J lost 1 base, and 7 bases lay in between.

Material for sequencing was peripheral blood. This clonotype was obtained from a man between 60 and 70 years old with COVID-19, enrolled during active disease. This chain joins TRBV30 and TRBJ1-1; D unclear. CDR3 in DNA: TGTGCCTGGATTGGGAGGAACACTGAAGCTTTCTTT. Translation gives CAWIGRNTEAFF. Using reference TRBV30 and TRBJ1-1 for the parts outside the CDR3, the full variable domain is SQTIHQWPATLVQPVGSPLSLECTVEGTSNPNLYWYRQAAGRGLQLLFYSVGIGQISSEVPQNLSASRPQDRQFILSSKKLLLSDSGFYLCAWIGRNTEAFFGQGTRLTVV.